The 21 T cell receptor beta chains below come from one sample, sequenced in a study of OX40 agonist ivuxolimab in advanced cancers. Profiled with immunoSEQ multiplex PCR; TCRdb holds only in-frame clones, not every one. Of about 55,000 clones listed, 80% are singletons. Material: CD4+ or CD8+ T cells sorted from blood, obtained in a trial of the OX40 agonist ivuxolimab. The receptors were gathered from an adult with an advanced solid tumor such as melanoma, head and neck, liver or kidney cancer.

With respect to this clone: Additional DNA sequences in this sample encode the identical CDR3. J is TRBJ2-5 and V is TRBV18; no clear D gene. CDR1 and CDR2 (germline): KGHSH, LQKENI. CDR3 length: 12 amino acids. V was shortened by 2 bases and J by 4 bases, with 5 bases between the two germline ends. The CDR3 bases are TGTGCCAGCTCACCAGTGTCAGAGACCCAGTACTTC. Its protein product is CASSPVSETQYF.

V gene TRBV7-2 combines with J gene TRBJ2-7, with TRBD1 identical over 9 bases. The CDR3 contains 18 residues. The trim removed 5 bases at V and 3 bases at J, leaving 17 bases unmatched. Germline values: CDR1 SGHTA, CDR2 FQGNSA. The CDR3 is CASSTATGGLGLGYEQYF. The CDR3 DNA is TGTGCCAGCAGCACCGCAACAGGGGGCCTGGGGCTAGGCTACGAGCAGTACTTC.

The chain couples TRBV6-5 to TRBJ1-5; 11 bases match TRBD1. V was pared by 0 bases and J by 7 bases, with 5 bases of the junction left unmatched. CDR1 and CDR2 (germline): MNHEY, SVGAGI. The CDR3 loop spans 16 amino acids. This CDR3 reads CASSYSRTGGSQPQHF. The CDR3 region has the DNA TGTGCCAGCAGTTACTCCCGGACAGGGGGCAGCCAGCCCCAGCATTTT.

The chain combines TRBV7-3 with TRBJ2-3; the D call may be TRBD1 or TRBD2 (5 bases each). V was trimmed by 5 bases and J by 0 bases, leaving 27 bases between them. The CDR3 consists of 20 residues. CDR1 and CDR2 (germline): SGHTA, FQGTGA. Written as DNA, the CDR3 is TGTGCCAGCAGCCCTCGAAACACCCGGGACGGGCACCCTAGCACAGATACGCAGTATTTT. This translates into CASSPRNTRDGHPSTDTQYF.

J is TRBJ1-3 and V is TRBV9; the D gene is possibly TRBD1 (6 bases). Germline CDR1 is SGDLS and CDR2 is YYNGEE. The CDR3 sequence is 14 residues long. The germline V and J ends were trimmed by 2 bases and 4 bases, with 10 bases remaining between them. The CDR3 sequence: CASSVRDTGNTIYF. Written as DNA, the CDR3 is TGTGCCAGCAGCGTTCGGGACACGGGAAACACCATATATTTT.

V and J are TRBV5-1 and TRBJ2-7; D perhaps matches TRBD2 (6 bases). This CDR3 is 15 amino acids long. Germline CDR1 is SGHRS and CDR2 is YFSETQ. Deletions cut 6 bases from V and 2 bases from J, with 18 bases between. DNA for the CDR3: TGCGCCAGCACGCTCGGAGGGACTGCGGCCTACGAGCAGTACTTC. Translated, it gives CASTLGGTAAYEQYF.

The chain recombines TRBV5-1 with TRBJ2-3; 7 nucleotides agree with TRBD2. Germline V lookup: CDR1 SGHRS, CDR2 YFSETQ. The V gene end was trimmed by 1 base and the J gene end by 3 bases; junction bases not matched to a gene: 5. The CDR3 extends over 15 amino acids. This CDR3 is CASSLSSSGTDTQYF. The CDR3 DNA reads TGCGCCAGCAGCTTGTCGAGTAGCGGGACAGATACGCAGTATTTT.

The CDR3 protein is CASSYSPFQPQHF. CDR3 nucleotides: TGTGCCAGCAGTTACTCTCCATTCCAGCCCCAGCATTTT. This chain connects TRBV6-5 to TRBJ1-5; D ambiguous. The CDR3 extends over 13 amino acids. Germline-derived CDR1 and CDR2 are MNHEY and SVGAGI. V was cut by 0 bases and J by 7 bases, with 7 bases left in between.

This chain joins TRBV19 and TRBJ1-1; D is possibly TRBD1 (5 bases). Trimming removed 3 bases at V and 0 bases at J, with 11 bases between. Germline CDR1 is LNHDA and CDR2 is SQIVND (reference sequence). This CDR3 spans 15 amino acids. The CDR3 DNA is TGTGCCAGTAGTATCGGTTCAGGGATGAACACTGAAGCTTTCTTT. It specifies CASSIGSGMNTEAFF.

The rearrangement joins TRBV18 to TRBJ1-3; no reliable D call. The CDR3 contains 17 residues. V was pared by 1 base and J by 0 bases, with 13 bases between. Germline loops: CDR1 KGHSH, CDR2 LQKENI. CDR3 DNA: TGTGCCAGCTCACCACGTCAAGGAACATTCTCTGGAAACACCATATATTTT. Translation: CASSPRQGTFSGNTIYF.

The genes are TRBV6-5 and TRBJ2-1; TRBD2 agrees at 9 bases. V gave up 6 bases and J gave up 2 bases; unmatched junction bases: 5. The CDR3 spans 15 residues. Germline-derived CDR1 and CDR2 are MNHEY and SVGAGI. This chain's CDR3 is CASRNRLAAYNEQFF. The CDR3 DNA reads TGTGCCAGCAGAAATCGACTAGCGGCCTACAATGAGCAGTTCTTC.

The chain joins TRBV28 to TRBJ1-4; D perhaps matches TRBD1 (5 bases). Germline V gene data show CDR1 as MDHEN and CDR2 as SYDVKM. V lost 5 bases, J lost 5 bases, and 9 bases lay in between. The CDR3 length is 13 residues. The CDR3 loop is CASSAGMNEKLFF. CDR3 coding DNA: TGTGCCAGCAGTGCAGGGATGAATGAAAAACTGTTTTTT.

A word on this clone: Other DNA variants within this sample encode the same CDR3. The chain employs TRBV7-3 and TRBJ2-5; D remains ambiguous. The CDR3 runs 13 residues. The germline CDR1 and CDR2 sequences are SGHTA and FQGTGA. Trimming took off 2 bases at V and 5 bases at J, with 9 bases between the two ends. CDR3 in amino acids: CASSLHSQETQYF. CDR3 nucleotides: TGTGCCAGCAGCTTACACAGCCAGGAGACCCAGTACTTC.

This clone was counted a few times. This chain links TRBV19 with TRBJ1-1; no clear D. The CDR3 length is 14 residues. Per germline, CDR1 LNHDA and CDR2 SQIVND (reference sequence). V shed 5 bases and J shed 0 bases, with 10 bases lying between them. The chain's CDR3 is CASSFGRMNTEAFF. The CDR3 bases are TGTGCCAGTAGTTTCGGACGGATGAACACTGAAGCTTTCTTT.

This rearrangement joins TRBV12-2 to TRBJ2-7; the D segment call TRBD1 is taken from the table without a DNA check. TRBV12-2 is listed as a pseudogene. This CDR3 has 14 residues. The CDR3 nucleotides read TGTGCAAGTCGCGCAGGGACAGCAAGATACGAGCAGTACTTC. Translating gives CASRAGTARYEQYF.

The genes are TRBV18 and TRBJ1-6; the D is unclear. This CDR3 is built from 16 residues. The ends were cut back, 0 bases at V and 6 bases at J, with 12 bases in the middle. From germline, CDR1 is KGHSH and CDR2 LQKENI. The CDR3, as DNA: TGTGCCAGCTCACCACCGGCCGGAAGTTTTAATTCACCCCTCCACTTT. It codes for CASSPPAGSFNSPLHF.

The chain carries TRBV25-1 and TRBJ2-3; 10 nucleotides match TRBD1. This CDR3 is built from 18 residues. The germline V gene encodes CDR1 MGHDK and CDR2 SYGVNS. V dropped 3 bases and J dropped 4; count of bases not matched to a gene: 13. CDR3 residues: CASSDRIWTGGFADTQYF. The CDR3, as DNA: TGTGCCAGCAGTGATCGCATATGGACAGGGGGTTTCGCAGATACGCAGTATTTT.

This clone occurred a few times. This chain joins TRBV29-1 and TRBJ2-7, with D possibly TRBD2 on 6 matching bases. The CDR3 totals 14 residues. The germline V gene encodes CDR1 SQVTM and CDR2 ANQGSEA. Trimming took 4 bases from V and 5 from J, leaving 18 bases between them. CDR3 coding DNA: TGCAGCGTTGGACCCGGGGCAGGGAGGCACGAGCAGTACTTC. Residues: CSVGPGAGRHEQYF.

The chain is built from TRBV9 and TRBJ1-3; perhaps TRBD1 as D (6 bases). V gave up 1 base and J gave up 2 bases, with 16 bases separating them. The CDR3 is made up of 17 amino acids. In germline, CDR1 is SGDLS, CDR2 YYNGEE. The CDR3 region has the DNA TGTGCCAGCAGCGTAAGCGGGGGGCTTGGGGCTGGAAACACCATATATTTT. Translated: CASSVSGGLGAGNTIYF. Full variable domain (remainder filled in from reference TRBV9 and TRBJ1-3): DSGVTQTPKHLITATGQRVTLRCSPRSGDLSVYWYQQSLDQGLQFLIQYYNGEERAKGNILERFSAQQFPDLHSELNLSSLELGDSALYFCASSVSGGLGAGNTIYFGEGSWLTVV.

The chain couples TRBV12-5 to TRBJ2-5; 11 nucleotides line up with TRBD2. Germline CDR1 and CDR2: LGHNT and FRNRAP. CDR3 length: 17 residues. The trim removed 4 bases at V and 4 bases at J, leaving 11 bases unmatched. The CDR3 DNA is TGTGCTAGTGGTTACGTTACTAGCGGGGGTTTACGAGAGACCCAGTACTTC. Amino acids: CASGYVTSGGLRETQYF.

The CDR3 DNA follows: TGTGCCAGCAGCTTAGCCGGGACAGGGACCACTGAAGCTTTCTTT. It is translated as CASSLAGTGTTEAFF. The rearrangement joins TRBV7-2 to TRBJ1-1; 9 bases fit TRBD1. CDR3 length: 15 residues. The V gene's germline CDR1 is SGHTA and CDR2 FQGNSA. The V gene end was trimmed by 0 bases and the J gene end by 4 bases; junction bases not matched to a gene: 3.